This T cell receptor (beta chain) was found in a study of beta chain features in type 1 diabetes. Background on the study: All samples yielded some 100,000,000 examined sorted cells. Overall study findings and caveats: Among all four CD4+ subsets, Type 1 diabetes patients had TCRB CDR3s that were moderately but significantly shorter.

A sort by CD45RO/CCR7/CD25/CD127/CD95/CD27 yielded CD4+ naive, central memory, regulatory and stem cell-like memory cells. Trimming took off 5 bases at V and 4 bases at J, with 8 bases between the two ends. Per germline, CDR1 SGHAT and CDR2 FQNNGV. This CDR3 region has 12 residues. The table lists this clone with a few counts. Antigen: not known. The isolated RNA, all of it, was reverse transcribed, so expressed TCRB transcripts were what got sequenced. Here immunoSEQ multiplex PCR was the method, and the copy in TCRdb shows in-frame clones only, minus some. The sample shows about 740,000 clones, under 15% of them seen only once.

The TCR was taken from a man in his late teens or twenties with type 1 diabetes. V gene TRBV11-2 combines with J gene TRBJ2-5; D is unresolved. Sequencing input: naive CD4+ T cells from blood. In DNA, the CDR3 is TGTGCCAGCAGCCGTCAAACAGAGACCCAGTACTTC. Protein sequence: CASSRQTETQYF.